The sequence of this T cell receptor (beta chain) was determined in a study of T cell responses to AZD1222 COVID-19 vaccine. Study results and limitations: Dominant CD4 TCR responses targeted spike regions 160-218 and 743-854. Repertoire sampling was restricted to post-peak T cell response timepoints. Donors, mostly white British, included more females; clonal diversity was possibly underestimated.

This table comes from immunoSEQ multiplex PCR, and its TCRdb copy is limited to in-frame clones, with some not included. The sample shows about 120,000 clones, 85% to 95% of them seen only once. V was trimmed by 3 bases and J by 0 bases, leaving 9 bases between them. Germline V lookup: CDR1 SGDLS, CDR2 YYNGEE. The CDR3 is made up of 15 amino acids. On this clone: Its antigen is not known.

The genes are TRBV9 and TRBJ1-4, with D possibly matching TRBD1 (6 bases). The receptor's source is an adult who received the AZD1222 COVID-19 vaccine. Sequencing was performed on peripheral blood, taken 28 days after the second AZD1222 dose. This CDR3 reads CASSGGGPTNEKLFF. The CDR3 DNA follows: TGTGCCAGCAGCGGCGGGGGGCCAACTAATGAAAAACTGTTTTTT.